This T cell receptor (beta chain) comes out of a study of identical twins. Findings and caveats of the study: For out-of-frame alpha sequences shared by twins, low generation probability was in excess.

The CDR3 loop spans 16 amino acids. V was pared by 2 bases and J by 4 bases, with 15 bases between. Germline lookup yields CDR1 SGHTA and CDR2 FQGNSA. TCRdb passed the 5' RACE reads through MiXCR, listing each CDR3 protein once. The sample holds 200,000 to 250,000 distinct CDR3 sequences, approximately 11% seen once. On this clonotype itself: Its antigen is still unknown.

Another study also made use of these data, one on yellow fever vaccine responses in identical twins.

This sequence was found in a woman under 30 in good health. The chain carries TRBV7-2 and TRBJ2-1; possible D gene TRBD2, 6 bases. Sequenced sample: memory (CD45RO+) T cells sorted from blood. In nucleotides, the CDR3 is TGTGCCAGCAGCTTACGTTTAAGCGGAGGGTACAATGAGCAGTTCTTC. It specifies CASSLRLSGGYNEQFF.